Following are 22 T cell receptor beta chains from one sample sequenced in a study of blood T cell repertoires in COVID-19. TCRdb's table, derived via immunoSEQ multiplex PCR, lists solely in-frame clones and lacks some. The repertoire has 300,000 to 400,000 clones, around nine tenths of them found once; the top ten carry around 3.9%. Sequencing was performed on PBMCs or T cells enriched from blood (not recorded which). These receptors were collected from a woman aged 25 to 39 who had been exposed to COVID-19.

The rearrangement joins TRBV11-3 to TRBJ2-7; the D gene is possibly TRBD2 (6 bases). V lost 1 base and J lost 4, with 8 bases in between. Germline-derived CDR1 and CDR2 are SGHNT and YENEEA. The CDR3 length is 13 residues. The CDR3 loop reads CASSLVGGYEQYF. CDR3 nucleotides: TGTGCCAGCAGCTTAGTGGGGGGATACGAGCAGTACTTC. Supplemented by reference TRBV11-3 and TRBJ2-7, the full variable domain reads EAGVVQSPRYKIIEKKQPVAFWCNPISGHNTLYWYLQNLGQGPELLIRYENEEAVDDSQLPKDRFSAERLKGVDSTLKIQPAELGDSAVYLCASSLVGGYEQYFGPGTRLTVT.

The CDR3 DNA is TGCGCCAGCAGCTTAACTAGCGGGGGTCGCACAGATACGCAGTATTTT. It translates to CASSLTSGGRTDTQYF. The chain joins TRBV5-1 to TRBJ2-3, with 11 bases aligning to TRBD2. This CDR3 comprises 16 residues. Trimming at V came to 2 bases and at J to 1 base, leaving 3 bases not matched to a gene. Germline values: CDR1 SGHRS, CDR2 YFSETQ.

This sequence joins TRBV4-2 and TRBJ1-5; 7 bases map to TRBD1. Losses at the gene ends were 2 bases for V and 9 bases for J; bases not matched to a gene: 13. The CDR3 consists of 16 residues. Germline V gene sequence: CDR1 LGHNA, CDR2 YNFKEQ. The CDR3 coding sequence is TGTGCCAGCAGCCAAAAGTCCGGGGCAGGGGGGAGGCCCCAGCATTTT. It yields the protein CASSQKSGAGGRPQHF.

The chain is built from TRBV5-1 and TRBJ2-1; a weak D match, TRBD1 (6 bases). Trimming pared 0 bases from V and 0 bases from J, leaving 13 bases between. Per the germline V gene, CDR1 is SGHRS and CDR2 is YFSETQ. This CDR3 is 17 amino acids long. The CDR3 reads CASSLVGGLSSYNEQFF. CDR3 coding DNA: TGCGCCAGCAGCTTGGTAGGGGGTTTAAGCTCCTACAATGAGCAGTTCTTC.

The rearrangement links TRBV19 to TRBJ1-4, with TRBD1 matching 12 bases. Germline V gives CDR1 LNHDA, CDR2 SQIVND (reference sequence). V trimming: 9 bases; J trimming: 7 bases; junction bases outside the gene matches: 12. There are 16 residues in the CDR3. As DNA, the CDR3 is TGTGCCAGCGCCGGGACAGGGGGCCTACAGGCTGAAAAACTGTTTTTT. As protein: CASAGTGGLQAEKLFF.

The chain is built from TRBV28 and TRBJ1-1, with D possibly matching TRBD1 (5 bases). The CDR3 loop spans 11 amino acids. The germline V gene has CDR1 MDHEN and CDR2 SYDVKM. V was cut by 5 bases and J by 11 bases, with 12 bases left in between. Written as DNA, the CDR3 is TGTGCCAGCAGTACCGGGGGGTCGGCTTTCTTT. It is translated as CASSTGGSAFF.

The V call is TRBV5-4, the J call TRBJ1-1; no definite D call. The CDR3 has 16 residues. Germline CDR1 is SGHNT and CDR2 is YYREEE (reference sequence). V was cut by 4 bases and J by 3 bases, with 19 bases left in between. The CDR3 spells CASSPRGGFGDTEAFF. In DNA form, the CDR3 reads TGTGCCAGCAGCCCCCGAGGTGGGTTCGGGGACACTGAAGCTTTCTTT.

The rearrangement joins TRBV29-1 to TRBJ1-2, with 10 bases fitting TRBD1. Trimming removed 7 bases from V and 8 bases from J; junction bases left unmatched: 4. The CDR3 covers 11 residues. In germline, CDR1 is SQVTM, CDR2 ANQGSEA. CDR3 DNA: TGCAGCGCCGACAGGGGGCTCGGCTACACCTTC. Translated, it gives CSADRGLGYTF.

Worth noting for this clone: The sample contains more than one DNA sequence encoding this CDR3. The chain links TRBV12-5 to TRBJ2-7; D not resolved. Germline CDR1 and CDR2: LGHNT and FRNRAP. The CDR3 has 11 amino acids. Trimming took 4 bases from V and 3 from J, leaving 4 bases between them. CDR3 region: CASGSGYEQYF. The CDR3 nucleotides read TGTGCTAGTGGTTCCGGCTACGAGCAGTACTTC.

The chain combines TRBV4-3 with TRBJ1-1; D remains ambiguous. Between the trimmed V and J ends, which lost 1 base and 1 base, there was a span of 10 bases. The CDR3 totals 15 residues. Germline CDR1 LGHNA, CDR2 YSLEER. CDR3 DNA sequence: TGCGCCAGCAGCCAAGGGCGAGCGGGGAACACTGAAGCTTTCTTT. This gives the protein CASSQGRAGNTEAFF.

Written as DNA, the CDR3 is TGTGCCAGCAGCCGGATCCAGGCAGATACGCAGTATTTT. Amino acids: CASSRIQADTQYF. The genes are TRBV11-3 and TRBJ2-3, with no clear D. Germline lookup yields CDR1 SGHNT and CDR2 YENEEA. V was clipped by 5 bases and J by 4 bases, with 10 bases between them. The CDR3 length is 13 residues.

This rearrangement joins TRBV4-1 to TRBJ2-7, with D possibly matching TRBD2 (6 bases). The V and J ends lost 0 bases and 4 bases respectively, with 7 bases between them. The CDR3 totals 13 residues. Germline CDR1 and CDR2: MGHRA and YSYEKL. The CDR3 nucleotides are TGCGCCAGCAGCCAAGATCGGGGGTACGAGCAGTACTTC. Its protein product is CASSQDRGYEQYF.

The chain has TRBV27 and TRBJ1-1; D might be TRBD1 (6 bases). The V gene's germline CDR1 is MNHEY and CDR2 SMNVEV (reference sequence). The CDR3 runs 16 residues. Deletions cut 1 base from V and 3 bases from J, with 15 bases between. The chain's CDR3 is CASSLFGGRGDTEAFF. CDR3 coding DNA: TGTGCCAGCAGTTTATTCGGGGGGCGAGGGGACACTGAAGCTTTCTTT.

The V gene is TRBV6-5, the J gene TRBJ1-6; the D gene is possibly TRBD1 (5 bases). CDR1 and CDR2 from the germline V gene are MNHEY and SVGAGI. Between the trimmed V and J ends, which lost 0 bases and 9 bases, there was a span of 12 bases. The CDR3 sequence is 15 residues long. In nucleotides, the CDR3 is TGTGCCAGCAGTTACTCGGGGGGTCTGAGTTCACCCCTCCACTTT. This codes for CASSYSGGLSSPLHF.

The V call is TRBV6-5, the J call TRBJ2-2; 9 nucleotides align to TRBD1. Germline lookup yields CDR1 MNHEY and CDR2 SVGAGI. V shed 8 bases and J 5 bases; nucleotides not matched to a gene: 9. The CDR3 totals 15 residues. CDR3 nucleotide sequence: TGTGCCAGCGTTCGGGACAGGGCTGGGACCGGGGAGCTGTTTTTT. It codes for CASVRDRAGTGELFF.

This clone was counted only a few times. The chain has TRBV18 and TRBJ2-7; 14 bases line up with TRBD2. This CDR3 has 19 residues. V was clipped by 1 base and J by 0 bases; unmatched bases: 8. Looked up from germline, CDR1 is KGHSH and CDR2 is LQKENI. CDR3 loop: CASSPRTSGGQPSSYEQYF. The CDR3 DNA reads as TGTGCCAGCTCACCACGGACTAGCGGGGGGCAACCGAGCTCCTACGAGCAGTACTTC.

V and J are TRBV3-1 (or the pseudogene TRBV3-2) and TRBJ2-3; possibly TRBD1 for D (5 bases). V was pared by 5 bases and J by 2 bases, with 11 bases between. Germline V CDR1 and CDR2: LGHDT, YNNKEL (reference sequence). CDR3 size: 14 residues. CDR3 DNA: TGTGCCAGCAGCGACAGCCTCTCCACAGATACGCAGTATTTT. Encoded protein: CASSDSLSTDTQYF.

The chain links TRBV3-1 (or the pseudogene TRBV3-2) to TRBJ1-5; 10 positions agree with TRBD1. This CDR3 contains 15 residues. J was trimmed by 2 bases and V by 3 bases; bases with no gene match: 1. CDR1 is LGHDT, CDR2 YNNKEL, per germline (reference sequence). The CDR3 DNA sequence: TGTGCCAGCAGCCAGGGGACAGGGGGCAATCAGCCCCAGCATTTT. Protein: CASSQGTGGNQPQHF.

This clone occurred once. This chain joins TRBV29-1 and TRBJ2-1; no definite D call. Trimming cost V 2 bases and J 5 bases, with 4 bases left between them. Germline V lookup: CDR1 SQVTM, CDR2 ANQGSEA. This CDR3 comprises 11 residues. The CDR3 DNA sequence: TGCAGCGTTGAACAGGACAATGAGCAGTTCTTC. This codes for CSVEQDNEQFF.

In this sample, this clone turned up once. The V gene is TRBV10-2, the J gene TRBJ2-1; TRBD2 matches at 7 bases. Trimming at V came to 7 bases and at J to 1 base, leaving 10 bases not matched to a gene. This CDR3 has 16 amino acids. CDR1 is WSHSY and CDR2 is SAAADI in the germline V gene. The chain's CDR3 is CASNPTSAGSYNEQFF. Written as DNA, the CDR3 is TGCGCCAGCAACCCCACGTCAGCGGGGTCCTACAATGAGCAGTTCTTC.

This clone showed up just a few times. CDR3 DNA sequence: TGTGCCAGCAGAGCCGCAGGGAGGGAGACCCAGTACTTC. This codes for CASRAAGRETQYF. The gene calls are TRBV6-5 and TRBJ2-5; D might be TRBD2 (6 bases). Per the germline V gene, CDR1 is MNHEY and CDR2 is SVGAGI. Trimming left V 6 bases short and J 5 bases short, with 13 bases between. This CDR3 contains 13 residues.

This clone has a count of ten or more. The rearrangement uses TRBV7-8 and TRBJ2-2, with D perhaps TRBD2 (6 bases). The CDR3 has 15 residues. V was shortened by 5 bases and J by 4 bases, with 14 bases between the two germline ends. Germline loops: CDR1 SGHVS, CDR2 FQNEAQ. CDR3 nucleotides: TGTGCCAGCAGCCCCAAGGAGGGACGCACCGGGGAGCTGTTTTTT. Amino acid sequence: CASSPKEGRTGELFF.